Each of the 5 T cell receptor beta chains below was sequenced from the same sample in a study of blood T cells in healthy people across ages. A second PCR, run for roughly 7 to 12 cycles, used a sample-barcoded 5' primer plus a J-beta primer mix. TCRdb passed the 5' RACE reads through MiXCR, listing each CDR3 protein once. Among roughly 700,000 distinct CDR3 sequences listed, 25% were seen once. These same records also appear under a second study, on T cells of mothers and their children.

The sequencing sample was made of blood. The receptor source for this set is a boy younger than 18 in good health.

In this sample, this clonotype turned up a few times. The chain joins TRBV7-6 to TRBJ1-4; maybe TRBD1 (5 bases). CDR3 length: 15 residues. The V end was cut by 5 bases, the J end by 5 bases, with 15 bases between. Per germline, CDR1 SGHVS and CDR2 FNYEAQ. The DNA of the CDR3 is TGTGCCAGCAGCCCCATGCGGGGCACCAATGAAAAACTGTTTTTT. Protein: CASSPMRGTNEKLFF.

The V gene is TRBV7-2, the J gene TRBJ2-5; 10 bases match TRBD1. The end of the DNA aligns better with TRBJ2-1, so the J call may be wrong. This CDR3 is built from 14 residues. The germline V gene has CDR1 SGHTA and CDR2 FQGNSA. The chain's CDR3 is CASRRDRGTDEQFF. CDR3 sequence (DNA): TGTGCCAGCAGACGGGACAGGGGCACGGATGAGCAGTTCTTC.

A few counts support this clonotype. At one boundary the junction diverges from the germline segment, which might be a read error. The chain links TRBV4-3 to TRBJ2-2; TRBD2 might be the D (5 bases). The CDR3 runs 17 residues. Per germline, CDR1 LGHNA and CDR2 YSLEER. The CDR3 protein is CASSQDYNVGNTGELSF. Here the CDR3 DNA reads TGCGCCAGCAGCCAGGATTATAACGTAGGGAACACCGGGGAGCTGTCTTTT.

This chain uses TRBV29-1 with TRBJ1-2, with 7 bases aligning to TRBD1. The length of the CDR3 is 15 residues. Germline lookup yields CDR1 SQVTM and CDR2 ANQGSEA. V dropped 0 bases and J dropped 1; count of bases not matched to a gene: 5. The CDR3 DNA reads as TGCAGCGTTGAAGATGTCAGGGGGTTTAACTATGGCTACACCTTC. It yields the protein CSVEDVRGFNYGYTF.

The V and J genes are TRBV4-2 and TRBJ2-3, with TRBD2 identical over 9 bases. J lost 4 bases, V lost 1 base, and 9 bases had no gene match. Germline loops: CDR1 LGHNA, CDR2 YNFKEQ. The CDR3 contains 17 residues. CDR3 in DNA: TGTGCCAGCAGCCAAGTGGGTAGCGGGAGTATCGCAGATACGCAGTATTTT. Protein: CASSQVGSGSIADTQYF.